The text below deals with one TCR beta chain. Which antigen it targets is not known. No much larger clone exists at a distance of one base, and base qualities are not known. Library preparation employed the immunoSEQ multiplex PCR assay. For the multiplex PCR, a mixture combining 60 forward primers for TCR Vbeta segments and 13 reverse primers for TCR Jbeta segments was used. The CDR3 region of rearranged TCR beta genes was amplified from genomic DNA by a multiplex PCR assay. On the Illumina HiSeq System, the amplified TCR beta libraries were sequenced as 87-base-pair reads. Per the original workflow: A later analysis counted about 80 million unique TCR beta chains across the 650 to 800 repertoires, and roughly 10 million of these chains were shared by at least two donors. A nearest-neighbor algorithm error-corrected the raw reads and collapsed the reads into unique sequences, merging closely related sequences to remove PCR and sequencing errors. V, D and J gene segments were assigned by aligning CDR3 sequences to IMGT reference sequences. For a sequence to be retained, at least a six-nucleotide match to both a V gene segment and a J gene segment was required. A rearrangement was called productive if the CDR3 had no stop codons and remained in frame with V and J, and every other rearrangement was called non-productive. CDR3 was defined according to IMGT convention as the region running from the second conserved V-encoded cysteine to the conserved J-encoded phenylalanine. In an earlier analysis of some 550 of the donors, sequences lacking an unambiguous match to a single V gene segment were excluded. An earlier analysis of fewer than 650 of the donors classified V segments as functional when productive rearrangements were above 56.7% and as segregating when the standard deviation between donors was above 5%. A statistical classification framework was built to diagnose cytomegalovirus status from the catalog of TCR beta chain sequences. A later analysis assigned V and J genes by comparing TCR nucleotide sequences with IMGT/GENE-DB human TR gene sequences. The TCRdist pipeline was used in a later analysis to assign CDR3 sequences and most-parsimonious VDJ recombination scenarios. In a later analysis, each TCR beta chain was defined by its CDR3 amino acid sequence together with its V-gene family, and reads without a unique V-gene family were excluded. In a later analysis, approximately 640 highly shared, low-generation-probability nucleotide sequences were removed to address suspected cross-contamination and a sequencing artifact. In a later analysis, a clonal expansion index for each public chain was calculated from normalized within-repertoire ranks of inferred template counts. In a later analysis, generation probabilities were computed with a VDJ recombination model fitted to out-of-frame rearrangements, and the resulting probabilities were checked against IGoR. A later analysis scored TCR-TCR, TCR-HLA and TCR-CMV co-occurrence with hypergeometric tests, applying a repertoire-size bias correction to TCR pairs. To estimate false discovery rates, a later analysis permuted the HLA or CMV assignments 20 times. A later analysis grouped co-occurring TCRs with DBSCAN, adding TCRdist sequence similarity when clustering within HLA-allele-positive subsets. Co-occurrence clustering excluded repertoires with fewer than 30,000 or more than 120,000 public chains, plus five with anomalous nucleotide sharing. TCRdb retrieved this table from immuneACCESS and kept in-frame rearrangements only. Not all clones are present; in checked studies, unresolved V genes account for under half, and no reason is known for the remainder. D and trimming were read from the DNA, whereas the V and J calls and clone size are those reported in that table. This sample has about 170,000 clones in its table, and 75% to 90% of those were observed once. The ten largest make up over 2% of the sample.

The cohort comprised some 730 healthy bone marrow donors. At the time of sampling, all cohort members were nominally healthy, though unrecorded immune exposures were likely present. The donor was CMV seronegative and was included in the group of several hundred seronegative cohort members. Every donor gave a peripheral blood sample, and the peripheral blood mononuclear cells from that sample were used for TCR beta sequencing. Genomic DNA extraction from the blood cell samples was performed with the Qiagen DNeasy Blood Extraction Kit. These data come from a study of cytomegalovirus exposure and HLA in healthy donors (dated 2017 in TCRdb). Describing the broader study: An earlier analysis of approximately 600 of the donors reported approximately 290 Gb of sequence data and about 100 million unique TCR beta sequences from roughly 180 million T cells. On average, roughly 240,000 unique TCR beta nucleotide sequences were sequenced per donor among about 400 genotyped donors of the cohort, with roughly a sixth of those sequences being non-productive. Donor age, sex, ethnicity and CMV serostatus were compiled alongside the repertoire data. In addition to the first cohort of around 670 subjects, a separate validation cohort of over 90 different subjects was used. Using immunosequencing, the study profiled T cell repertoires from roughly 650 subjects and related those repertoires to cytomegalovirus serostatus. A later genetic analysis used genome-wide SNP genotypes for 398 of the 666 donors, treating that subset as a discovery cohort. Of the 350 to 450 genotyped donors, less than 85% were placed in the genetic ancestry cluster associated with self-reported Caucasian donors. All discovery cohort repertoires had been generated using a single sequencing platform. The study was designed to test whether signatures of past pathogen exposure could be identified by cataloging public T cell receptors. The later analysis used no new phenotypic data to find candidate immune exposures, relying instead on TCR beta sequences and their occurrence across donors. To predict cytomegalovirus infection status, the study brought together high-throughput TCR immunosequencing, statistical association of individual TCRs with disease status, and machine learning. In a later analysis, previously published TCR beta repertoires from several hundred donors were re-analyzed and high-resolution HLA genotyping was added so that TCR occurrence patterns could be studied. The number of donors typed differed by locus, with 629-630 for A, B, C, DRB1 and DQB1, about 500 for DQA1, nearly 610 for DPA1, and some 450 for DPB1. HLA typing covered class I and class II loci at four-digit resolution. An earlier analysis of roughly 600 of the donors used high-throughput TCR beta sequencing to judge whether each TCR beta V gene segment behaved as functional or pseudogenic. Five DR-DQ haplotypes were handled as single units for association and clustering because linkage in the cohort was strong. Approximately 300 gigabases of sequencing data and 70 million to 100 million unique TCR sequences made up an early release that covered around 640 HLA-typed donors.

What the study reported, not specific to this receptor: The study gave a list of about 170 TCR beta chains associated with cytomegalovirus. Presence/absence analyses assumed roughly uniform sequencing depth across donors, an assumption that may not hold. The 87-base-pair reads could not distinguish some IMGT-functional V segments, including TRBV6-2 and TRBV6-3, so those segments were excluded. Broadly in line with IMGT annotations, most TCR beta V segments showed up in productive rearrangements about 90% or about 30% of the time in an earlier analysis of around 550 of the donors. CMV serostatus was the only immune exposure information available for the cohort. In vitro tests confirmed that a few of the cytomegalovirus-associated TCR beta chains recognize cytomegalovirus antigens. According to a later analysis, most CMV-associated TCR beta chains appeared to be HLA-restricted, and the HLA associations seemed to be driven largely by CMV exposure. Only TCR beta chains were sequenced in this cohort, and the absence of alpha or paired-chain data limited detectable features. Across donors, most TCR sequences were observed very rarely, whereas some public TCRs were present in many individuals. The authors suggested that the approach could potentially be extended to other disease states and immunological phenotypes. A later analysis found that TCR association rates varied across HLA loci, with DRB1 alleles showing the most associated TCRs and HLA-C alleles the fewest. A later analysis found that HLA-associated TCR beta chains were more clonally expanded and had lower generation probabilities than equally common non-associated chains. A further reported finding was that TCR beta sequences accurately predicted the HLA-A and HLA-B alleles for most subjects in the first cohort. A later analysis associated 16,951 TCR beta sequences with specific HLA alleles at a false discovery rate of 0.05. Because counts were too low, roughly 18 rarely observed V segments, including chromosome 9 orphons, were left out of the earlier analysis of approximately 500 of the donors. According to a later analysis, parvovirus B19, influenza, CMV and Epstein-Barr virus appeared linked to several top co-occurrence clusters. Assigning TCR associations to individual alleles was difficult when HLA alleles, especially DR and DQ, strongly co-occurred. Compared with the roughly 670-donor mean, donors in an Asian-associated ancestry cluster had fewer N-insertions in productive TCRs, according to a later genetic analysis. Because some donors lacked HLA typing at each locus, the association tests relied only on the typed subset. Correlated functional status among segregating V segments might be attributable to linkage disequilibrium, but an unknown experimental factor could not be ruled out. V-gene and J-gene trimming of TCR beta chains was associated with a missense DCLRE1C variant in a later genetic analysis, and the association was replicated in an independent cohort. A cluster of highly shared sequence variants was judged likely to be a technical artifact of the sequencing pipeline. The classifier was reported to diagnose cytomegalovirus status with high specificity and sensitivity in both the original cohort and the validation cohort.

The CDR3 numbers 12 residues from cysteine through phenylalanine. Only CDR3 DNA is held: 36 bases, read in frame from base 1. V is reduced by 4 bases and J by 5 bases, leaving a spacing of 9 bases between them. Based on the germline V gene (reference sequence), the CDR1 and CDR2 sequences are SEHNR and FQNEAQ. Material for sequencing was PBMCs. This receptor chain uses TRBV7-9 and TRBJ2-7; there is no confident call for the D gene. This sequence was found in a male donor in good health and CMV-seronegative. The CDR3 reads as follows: CASSSVRDEQYF. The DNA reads TGTGCCAGCAGCTCCGTCCGGGACGAGCAGTACTTC.